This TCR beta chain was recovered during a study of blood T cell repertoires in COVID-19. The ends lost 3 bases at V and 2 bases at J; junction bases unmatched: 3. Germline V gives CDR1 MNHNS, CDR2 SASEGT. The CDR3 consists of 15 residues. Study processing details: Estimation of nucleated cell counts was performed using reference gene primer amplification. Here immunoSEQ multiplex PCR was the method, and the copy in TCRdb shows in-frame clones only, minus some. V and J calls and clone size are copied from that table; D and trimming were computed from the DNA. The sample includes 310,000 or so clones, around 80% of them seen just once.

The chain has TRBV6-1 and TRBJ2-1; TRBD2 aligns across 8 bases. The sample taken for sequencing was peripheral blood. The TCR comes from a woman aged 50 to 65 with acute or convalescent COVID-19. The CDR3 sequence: CASSDQAGAYNEQFF. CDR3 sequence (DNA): TGTGCCAGCAGTGATCAAGCGGGAGCCTACAATGAGCAGTTCTTC.